This T cell receptor beta chain was captured in a study of CD8 T cells in ankylosing spondylitis (dated 2017 in TCRdb). General notes on the study: The study profiled T cell receptor beta repertoires in healthy donors and ankylosing spondylitis patients to find disease-linked TCR variants. The full study cohort was made up of under 30 ankylosing spondylitis patients and over 90 healthy donors. Samples of peripheral blood were taken, and for ankylosing spondylitis patients, synovial fluid was collected as well.

V and J are truncated by 5 bases and 4 bases respectively, leaving an intervening sequence of 15 bases. The CDR3 numbers 15 residues from cysteine through phenylalanine. Left in the record is the CDR3 DNA by itself, 45 bases read in frame from the first base. For CDR1 and CDR2, the germline V gene lists MNHNS and SASEGT. General study outcomes and caveats: According to the report, matched synovial fluid samples from ankylosing spondylitis patients were significantly enriched for the disease-linked clones. A CD8+ phenotype was shown by the disease-linked clones, which were found at relatively low frequencies in peripheral blood. Some motif variants were previously reported in synovial fluid and blood of reactive arthritis patients, suggesting common disease-initiation mechanisms. A TCR beta motif made up of several highly homologous amino acid variants appeared to be characteristic of blood from ankylosing spondylitis patients.

This clonotype was observed at least ten times. Its binding antigen is unknown. No base-level quality is on record; no much larger clone is a single base apart. TCRdb names Illumina HiSeq 2500 as the instrument used. TCR beta libraries were prepared by quantitative 5'-RACE with molecular barcodes. As for how the authors treated the data: Disease-linked TCR variants were identified with a new computational method built on a probabilistic model of VDJ rearrangement. TCRdb took the public reads, trimmed them with fastp at Q25, ran MiXCR for clone calling and kept in-frame beta chains. Rows with one shared CDR3 protein collapse into an entry with the most common genes and DNA. The V and J calls reflect TCRdb's pipeline rather than the authors' work. The sample has around 770,000 distinct CDR3 sequences on record, 10% to 15% of them singletons. The ten top clones hold approximately 0.5% of the sample.

This TCR came from a male donor with ankylosing spondylitis. Material: blood, either unsorted or a sorted T cell fraction (not recorded which). This sequence uses TRBV6-1 and TRBJ2-1; a tentative D match to TRBD1 spans 6 bases. CDR3 loop: CASSRVGQAYNEQFF. The base sequence is TGTGCCAGCAGTCGGGTGGGACAAGCTTACAATGAGCAGTTCTTC.